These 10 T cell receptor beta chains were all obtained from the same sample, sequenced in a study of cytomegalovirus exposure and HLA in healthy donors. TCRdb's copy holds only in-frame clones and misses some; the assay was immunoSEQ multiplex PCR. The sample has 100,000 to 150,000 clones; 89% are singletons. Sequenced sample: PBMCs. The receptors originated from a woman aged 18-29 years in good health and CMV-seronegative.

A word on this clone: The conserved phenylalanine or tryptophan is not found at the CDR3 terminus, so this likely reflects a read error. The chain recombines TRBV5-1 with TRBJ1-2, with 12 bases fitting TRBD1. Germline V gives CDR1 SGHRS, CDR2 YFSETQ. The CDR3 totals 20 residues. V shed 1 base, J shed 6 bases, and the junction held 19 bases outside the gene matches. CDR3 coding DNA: TGCGCCAGCAGCTTGAATGGCCCGTCCGGGACAGGGGGCCCCCTGGATGGCTACACCCTC. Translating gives CASSLNGPSGTGGPLDGYTL.

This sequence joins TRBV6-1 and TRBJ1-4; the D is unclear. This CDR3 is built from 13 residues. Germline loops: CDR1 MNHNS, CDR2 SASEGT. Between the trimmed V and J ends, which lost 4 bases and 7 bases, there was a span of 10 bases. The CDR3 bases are TGTGCCAGCAGTGGAAGCGCAAGTGAAAAACTGTTTTTT. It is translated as CASSGSASEKLFF.

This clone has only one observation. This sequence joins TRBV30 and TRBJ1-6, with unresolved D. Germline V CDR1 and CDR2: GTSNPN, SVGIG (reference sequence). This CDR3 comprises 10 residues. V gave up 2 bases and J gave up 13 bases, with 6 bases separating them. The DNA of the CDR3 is TGTGCCTGGAGTATATTTCCCCTCCACTTT. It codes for CAWSIFPLHF.

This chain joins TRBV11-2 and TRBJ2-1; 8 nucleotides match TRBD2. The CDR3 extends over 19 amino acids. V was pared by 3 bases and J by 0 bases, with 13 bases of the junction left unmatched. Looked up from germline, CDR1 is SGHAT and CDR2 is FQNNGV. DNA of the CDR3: TGTGCCAGCAGCTTGACTTCGGCGGCGGGGGGACCCTCCTACAATGAGCAGTTCTTC. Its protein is CASSLTSAAGGPSYNEQFF.

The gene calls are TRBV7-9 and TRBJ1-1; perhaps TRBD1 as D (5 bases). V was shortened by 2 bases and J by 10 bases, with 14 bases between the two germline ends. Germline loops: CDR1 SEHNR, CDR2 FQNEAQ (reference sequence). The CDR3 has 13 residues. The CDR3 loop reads CASSLNAGRGAFF. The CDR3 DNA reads TGTGCCAGCAGCTTAAATGCAGGGAGGGGAGCTTTCTTT.

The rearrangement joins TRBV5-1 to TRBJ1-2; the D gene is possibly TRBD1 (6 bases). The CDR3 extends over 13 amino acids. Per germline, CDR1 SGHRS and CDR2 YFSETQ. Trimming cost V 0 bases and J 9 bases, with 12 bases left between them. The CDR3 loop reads CASSLEAGERYTF. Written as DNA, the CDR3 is TGCGCCAGCAGCTTGGAGGCAGGGGAGCGCTACACCTTC. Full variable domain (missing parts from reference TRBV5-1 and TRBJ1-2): KAGVTQTPRYLIKTRGQQVTLSCSPISGHRSVSWYQQTPGQGLQFLFEYFSETQRNKGNFPGRFSGRQFSNSRSEMNVSTLELGDSALYLCASSLEAGERYTFGSGTRLTVV.

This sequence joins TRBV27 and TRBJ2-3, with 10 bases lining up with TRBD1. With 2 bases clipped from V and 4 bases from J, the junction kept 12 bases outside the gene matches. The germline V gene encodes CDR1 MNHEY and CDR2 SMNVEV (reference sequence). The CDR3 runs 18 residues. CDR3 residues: CASSLAPPRTGGADTQYF. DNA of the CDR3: TGTGCCAGCAGTTTAGCCCCCCCTCGGACAGGGGGAGCAGATACGCAGTATTTT.

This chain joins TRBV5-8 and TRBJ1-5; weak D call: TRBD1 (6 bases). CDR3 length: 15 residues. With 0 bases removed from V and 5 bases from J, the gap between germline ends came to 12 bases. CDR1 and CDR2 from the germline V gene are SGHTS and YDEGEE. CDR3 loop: CASSLVQGTHQPQHF. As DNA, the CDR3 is TGTGCCAGCAGCTTGGTACAGGGAACCCATCAGCCCCAGCATTTT.

The CDR3 nucleotides are TGTGCCAGTAGTATACGGTACAGGGGCTTTAACACCGGGGAGCTGTTTTTT. Translation: CASSIRYRGFNTGELFF. The chain has TRBV19 and TRBJ2-2; 7 bases are a match to TRBD1. There are 17 residues in the CDR3. CDR1 LNHDA and CDR2 SQIVND come from the germline V gene (reference sequence). With 2 bases clipped from V and 2 bases from J, the junction kept 8 bases outside the gene matches. Filled out from reference TRBV19 and TRBJ2-2, the complete variable domain reads DGGITQSPKYLFRKEGQNVTLSCEQNLNHDAMYWYRQDPGQGLRLIYYSQIVNDFQKGDIAEGYSVSREKKESFPLTVTSAQKNPTAFYLCASSIRYRGFNTGELFFGEGSRLTVL.

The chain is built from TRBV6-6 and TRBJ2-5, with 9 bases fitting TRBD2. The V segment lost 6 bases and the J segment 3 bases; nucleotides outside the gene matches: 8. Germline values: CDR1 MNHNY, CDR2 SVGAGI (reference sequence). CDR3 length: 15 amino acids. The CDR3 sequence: CASSMGLAIEETQYF. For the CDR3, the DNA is TGTGCCAGCAGCATGGGACTAGCTATAGAAGAGACCCAGTACTTC.